What follows are 32 T cell receptor beta chains derived from one specimen sequenced in a study of Ad26.COV2.S vaccination and SARS-CoV-2 variants (dated by TCRdb to the early 2020s). The protocol used for the library was the immunoSEQ multiplex PCR assay. The immuneACCESS repertoire file appears here via TCRdb, limited to in-frame rearrangements. These files lack a portion of the clones; in checked studies, under half of the deficit traces to unresolved V genes, and the cause of the others is not known. The sample table contains some 350,000 clones; only one count was recorded for about nine tenths of them. The leading ten clones occupy 5.5% of the sample. According to the study, the label for this sample's treatment or condition signals: around 19 received Ad26.COV2.S at low or high dose, single or two shots; several received placebo; per-sample allocation not given. For vaccine and placebo recipients, repertoires were sequenced using samples collected on day 63 after the first injection.

Sequencing used peripheral blood, obtained in a trial of Ad26.COV2.S vaccine versus placebo. These receptors were collected from a person between 18 and 60 years old who received the Ad26.COV2.S COVID-19 vaccine or a placebo.

This rearrangement joins TRBV19 to TRBJ2-3; D unresolved. The germline CDR1 and CDR2 sequences are LNHDA and SQIVND (reference sequence). The CDR3 runs 14 residues. V dropped 1 base and J dropped 3 bases, with 8 bases sitting between them. In DNA, the CDR3 is TGTGCCAGTAGTATAGGAGCCGGGACAGATACGCAGTATTTT. This codes for CASSIGAGTDTQYF.

V gene TRBV14 combines with J gene TRBJ1-1; TRBD1 aligns across 9 bases. Looked up from germline, CDR1 is SGHDN and CDR2 is FVKESK. V gave up 4 bases and J gave up 3 bases; unmatched junction bases: 12. This CDR3 has 17 amino acids. The CDR3 region is CASSRGDRAFLDTEAFF. The CDR3 DNA is TGTGCCAGCAGCCGGGGGGACAGGGCGTTCTTAGACACTGAAGCTTTCTTT.

For the CDR3, the DNA is TGTGCCAGCTCTCTCAGGGGCCCAACTAATGAAAAACTGTTTTTT. Protein: CASSLRGPTNEKLFF. The chain combines TRBV18 with TRBJ1-4; weak D call: TRBD1 (6 bases). CDR3 length: 15 residues. Trimming removed 6 bases from V and 0 bases from J, with 11 bases in between. Germline V gene data show CDR1 as KGHSH and CDR2 as LQKENI.

The CDR3 protein is CASSLDRGNTEAFF. CDR3 nucleotide sequence: TGTGCCAGTAGTCTCGACAGGGGAAACACTGAAGCTTTCTTT. The genes are TRBV19 and TRBJ1-1, with TRBD1 matching 8 bases. The CDR3 runs to 14 residues. V dropped 5 bases and J dropped 2; count of bases not matched to a gene: 4. Germline V gene sequence: CDR1 LNHDA, CDR2 SQIVND (reference sequence).

This chain connects TRBV6-5 to TRBJ1-1; TRBD1 might be the D (5 bases). Germline CDR1 and CDR2: MNHEY and SVGAGI. This CDR3 has 12 residues. V was trimmed by 7 bases and J by 6 bases, leaving 12 bases between them. The CDR3 region has the DNA TGTGCCAGCACCCGCCTGGGGGCTGAAGCTTTCTTT. Translation: CASTRLGAEAFF.

The chain uses TRBV7-9 and TRBJ1-2; unclear D gene. The germline V gene encodes CDR1 SEHNR and CDR2 FQNEAQ (reference sequence). The CDR3 contains 13 residues. The germline V and J ends were trimmed by 1 base and 8 bases, with 11 bases remaining between them. The CDR3 reads CASSLELLGGYTF. The CDR3 DNA is TGTGCCAGCAGCTTAGAGCTCCTAGGAGGCTACACCTTC.

V usage is TRBV2 and J usage is TRBJ1-1; D not certain. The CDR3 has 14 amino acids. Germline loops: CDR1 SNHLY, CDR2 FYNNEI. V gave up 7 bases and J gave up 3 bases, with 15 bases separating them. The CDR3 region has the DNA TGTGCCAGCACCATAGCCGGTCGGGACACTGAAGCTTTCTTT. Its translation: CASTIAGRDTEAFF.

V is TRBV2 and J is TRBJ2-3; 16 positions match TRBD2. Germline assignment: CDR1 SNHLY and CDR2 FYNNEI. The CDR3 sequence is 14 residues long. The junction had 6 bases not matched to a gene; V was cut back by 11 bases and J by 7 bases. CDR3 DNA: TGTGCCGACCAGGGACTAGCGGGGGGGAATACGCAGTATTTT. Protein sequence: CADQGLAGGNTQYF.

The rearrangement uses TRBV5-4 and TRBJ1-2; D unclear. The CDR3 runs 12 residues. Between the trimmed V and J ends, which lost 2 bases and 8 bases, there was a span of 10 bases. Germline V gene sequence: CDR1 SGHNT, CDR2 YYREEE (reference sequence). The CDR3 spells CASSFRKDGYTF. The DNA of the CDR3 is TGTGCCAGCAGCTTTAGGAAGGACGGCTACACCTTC. Drawing the rest from reference TRBV5-4 and TRBJ1-2, the complete variable domain is ETGVTQSPTHLIKTRGQQVTLRCSSQSGHNTVSWYQQALGQGPQFIFQYYREEENGRGNFPPRFSGLQFPNYSSELNVNALELDDSALYLCASSFRKDGYTFGSGTRLTVV.

The gene calls are TRBV6-5 and TRBJ2-5; 7 bases align to TRBD1. After removal of 7 bases from V and 2 bases from J, the junction contained 7 bases not matched to a gene. CDR1 is MNHEY, CDR2 SVGAGI, per germline. This CDR3 is built from 14 residues. The DNA of the CDR3 is TGTGCCAGCACCCCAGGGACAGTACAAGAGACCCAGTACTTC. Translating it yields CASTPGTVQETQYF.

This clone was counted a few times. This sequence joins TRBV3-1 (or the pseudogene TRBV3-2) and TRBJ1-6; 7 bases fit TRBD1. Germline lookup yields CDR1 LGHDT and CDR2 YNNKEL (reference sequence). V gave up 3 bases and J gave up 10 bases; unmatched junction bases: 9. The CDR3 is 15 residues long. In DNA, the CDR3 is TGTGCCAGCAGCCAGGCCACAGGGGTGGGGTCACCCCTCCACTTT. The encoded protein is CASSQATGVGSPLHF.

The chain carries TRBV18 and TRBJ1-3; D call uncertain. Trimming cost V 2 bases and J 10 bases, with 9 bases left between them. CDR3 size: 12 residues. Germline V gives CDR1 KGHSH, CDR2 LQKENI. The CDR3 DNA sequence: TGTGCCAGCTCACCAGGGAGTGGGACCATATATTTT. It translates to CASSPGSGTIYF.

The gene calls are TRBV2 and TRBJ2-2; 10 bases line up with TRBD1. Germline V gene lookup returns CDR1 SNHLY and CDR2 FYNNEI. This CDR3 spans 16 amino acids. The trim removed 6 bases at V and 5 bases at J, leaving 9 bases unmatched. CDR3 sequence (DNA): TGTGCCAGCAGCACGGGGACAGGGGATGATACCGGGGAGCTGTTTTTT. Protein product: CASSTGTGDDTGELFF.

The chain carries TRBV3-1 (or the pseudogene TRBV3-2) and TRBJ2-3, with unresolved D. Trimming removed 3 bases from V and 2 bases from J, with 18 bases in between. The CDR3 extends over 17 amino acids. Germline CDR1 reads LGHDT; CDR2 reads YNNKEL (reference sequence). This chain's CDR3 is CASSQYGFLNTTDTQYF. The CDR3 coding sequence is TGTGCCAGCAGCCAGTACGGGTTTCTAAACACCACAGATACGCAGTATTTT.

CDR3 region: CAWSVLGFWTVRNTEAFF. The CDR3 DNA sequence: TGTGCCTGGAGTGTACTCGGTTTTTGGACCGTCAGAAACACTGAAGCTTTCTTT. The V and J genes are TRBV30 and TRBJ1-1; D gene ambiguous. CDR3 size: 18 residues. Trimming cost V 0 bases and J 2 bases, with 22 bases left between them. Germline loops: CDR1 GTSNPN, CDR2 SVGIG (reference sequence). Using reference TRBV30 and TRBJ1-1 for the parts outside the CDR3, the full variable domain is SQTIHQWPATLVQPVGSPLSLECTVEGTSNPNLYWYRQAAGRGLQLLFYSVGIGQISSEVPQNLSASRPQDRQFILSSKKLLLSDSGFYLCAWSVLGFWTVRNTEAFFGQGTRLTVV.

This CDR3 is CSARPQDYGYTF. Here the CDR3 DNA reads TGCAGCGCCAGGCCGCAAGACTATGGCTACACCTTC. This chain links TRBV29-1 with TRBJ1-2; no clear D gene. The CDR3 contains 12 residues. The V gene lost 7 bases and the J gene lost 3 bases, with 12 bases spanning the gap. Germline loops: CDR1 SQVTM, CDR2 ANQGSEA.

The chain uses TRBV7-2 and TRBJ2-1; TRBD2 agrees at 16 bases. CDR1 and CDR2 (germline): SGHTA, FQGNSA. The CDR3 loop spans 18 amino acids. V was pared by 5 bases and J by 8 bases, with 12 bases of the junction left unmatched. CDR3 DNA sequence: TGTGCCAGCAGCGGTCCCGGGACTAGCGGGAGGGATCCGCATGAGCAGTTCTTC. Encoded protein: CASSGPGTSGRDPHEQFF.

The gene calls are TRBV19 and TRBJ1-1; 9 bases fit TRBD1. Germline V gene lookup returns CDR1 LNHDA and CDR2 SQIVND (reference sequence). V lost 0 bases, J lost 1 base, and 12 bases stayed unmatched. The CDR3 spans 19 residues. The CDR3 region has the DNA TGTGCCAGTAGTATAGAAATACAGGGGGCGAGGAGGTGGAACACTGAAGCTTTCTTT. Protein: CASSIEIQGARRWNTEAFF.

The DNA of the CDR3 is TGTGCCAGCCGCCGCGGCGGGGGGAAGACCAAAAACATTCAGTACTTC. Translation gives CASRRGGGKTKNIQYF. V is TRBV7-2 and J is TRBJ2-4, with 8 bases fitting TRBD2. Germline lookup yields CDR1 SGHTA and CDR2 FQGNSA. This CDR3 is 16 amino acids long. V lost 8 bases to trimming and J lost 2 bases; unmatched junction nucleotides: 11.

This clone was seen more than once but under ten times. The chain has TRBV29-1 and TRBJ1-1; D possibly corresponds to TRBD1 (6 bases). The V gene's germline CDR1 is SQVTM and CDR2 ANQGSEA. V was pared by 8 bases and J by 10 bases, with 20 bases between. The CDR3 has 12 residues. The CDR3 here is CSQLSGEQGAFF. The CDR3 bases are TGCAGCCAGCTTTCAGGGGAACAGGGAGCTTTCTTT. The full variable domain, with the rest looked up from reference TRBV29-1 and TRBJ1-1, is SAVISQKPSRDICQRGTSLTIQCQVDSQVTMMFWYRQQPGQSLTLIATANQGSEATYESGFVIDKFPISRPNLTFSTLTVSNMSPEDSSIYLCSQLSGEQGAFFGQGTRLTVV.

The J gene is TRBJ1-2, the V gene TRBV11-2; D not certain. Trimming cost V 0 bases and J 4 bases, with 6 bases left between them. CDR1 is SGHAT and CDR2 is FQNNGV in the germline V gene. The CDR3 runs to 13 residues. For the CDR3, the DNA is TGTGCCAGCAGCTTAGATCTAGTCTATGGCTACACCTTC. Translated: CASSLDLVYGYTF.

V and J are TRBV4-3 and TRBJ1-1; 9 nucleotides match TRBD1. With 0 bases clipped from V and 6 bases from J, the junction kept 5 bases outside the gene matches. CDR1 and CDR2 (germline): LGHNA, YSLEER. This CDR3 region has 15 residues. CDR3 in DNA: TGCGCCAGCAGCCAAGAACAGGGGGCTCTAGCTGAAGCTTTCTTT. Its protein product is CASSQEQGALAEAFF.

The chain uses TRBV2 and TRBJ1-1; D not resolved. The germline V gene encodes CDR1 SNHLY and CDR2 FYNNEI. Trimming took off 9 bases at V and 7 bases at J, with 12 bases between the two ends. This CDR3 is built from 11 residues. The CDR3 spells CASWAGIEAFF. DNA for the CDR3: TGTGCCAGTTGGGCGGGTATTGAAGCTTTCTTT.

The CDR3 region is CASSEGRGNPQFF. The CDR3 bases are TGCGCCAGCAGTGAAGGACGGGGGAATCCACAGTTCTTC. The chain links TRBV10-2 to TRBJ2-1, with D perhaps matching TRBD2 (6 bases). CDR3 length: 13 amino acids. Trimming stripped 3 bases from V and 13 bases from J, with 16 bases between. Germline CDR1 reads WSHSY; CDR2 reads SAAADI.

The chain combines TRBV7-2 with TRBJ1-1; 8 nucleotides agree with TRBD1. The V segment lost 5 bases and the J segment 3 bases; nucleotides outside the gene matches: 8. The germline CDR1 and CDR2 sequences are SGHTA and FQGNSA. This CDR3 has 15 amino acids. The CDR3 is CASSRTPGGYTEAFF. CDR3 in DNA: TGTGCCAGCAGCCGCACCCCAGGGGGCTACACTGAAGCTTTCTTT.

This chain joins TRBV2 and TRBJ2-1, with D uncertain. In germline, CDR1 is SNHLY, CDR2 FYNNEI. CDR3 length: 15 amino acids. V was trimmed by 5 bases and J by 2 bases, leaving 13 bases between them. CDR3 nucleotides: TGTGCCAGCAGTAACCCGGATAGCCCCTACAATGAGCAGTTCTTC. Amino acid sequence: CASSNPDSPYNEQFF.

The sample holds one count of this clone. The chain employs TRBV10-3 and TRBJ2-7; 14 bases are a match to TRBD2. In germline, CDR1 is ENHRY, CDR2 SYGVKD. Germline trimming cut 3 bases from V and 4 bases from J; bases unmatched to any gene: 5. CDR3 length: 16 amino acids. As DNA, the CDR3 is TGTGCCATCAGTGACCCCGGACTAGCGGGGGGTTACGAGCAGTACGTC. Translated: CAISDPGLAGGYEQYV.

The chain recombines TRBV25-1 with TRBJ2-5, with D uncertain. The CDR3 has 11 amino acids. Between the trimmed V and J ends, which lost 3 bases and 4 bases, there was a span of 3 bases. The germline V gene has CDR1 MGHDK and CDR2 SYGVNS. CDR3 region: CASSDRETQYF. CDR3 bases: TGTGCCAGCAGTGACCGAGAGACCCAGTACTTC. The whole variable domain, remainder taken from reference TRBV25-1 and TRBJ2-5, is EADIYQTPRYLVIGTGKKITLECSQTMGHDKMYWYQQDPGMELHLIHYSYGVNSTEKGDLSSESTVSRIRTEHFPLTLESARPSHTSQYLCASSDRETQYFGPGTRLLVL.

This clone appeared a few times. V and J are TRBV3-1 (or the pseudogene TRBV3-2) and TRBJ1-5; D perhaps matches TRBD1 (5 bases). V was cut by 1 base and J by 12 bases, with 10 bases left in between. The CDR3 length is 12 residues. Germline V gene sequence: CDR1 LGHDT, CDR2 YNNKEL (reference sequence). This chain's CDR3 is CASSQGGVNQHF. The CDR3, as DNA: TGTGCCAGCAGCCAAGGGGGGGTTAACCAGCATTTT.

Turning to this clone: A read error is possible here, since a much larger clone lies one base away. The chain joins TRBV5-6 to TRBJ1-5, with 9 bases matching TRBD1. This CDR3 region has 14 residues. V dropped 4 bases and J dropped 4; count of bases not matched to a gene: 3. The V gene's germline CDR1 is SGHDT and CDR2 YYEEEE. DNA for the CDR3: TGTGCCAGCAGCCCAGGACAGGGGAATCAGCCCCAGCATTTT. This codes for CASSPGQGNQPQHF.

The chain is built from TRBV7-9 and TRBJ1-2; D is unclear. The V gene's germline CDR1 is SEHNR and CDR2 FQNEAQ (reference sequence). V was shortened by 0 bases and J by 4 bases, with 9 bases between the two germline ends. The CDR3 is made up of 14 amino acids. Written as DNA, the CDR3 is TGTGCCAGCAGCTTAGCGAACAGCCTCTATGGCTACACCTTC. Amino acid sequence: CASSLANSLYGYTF.

This rearrangement joins TRBV10-3 to TRBJ1-1; TRBD1 matches at 10 bases. This CDR3 has 16 residues. Germline-derived CDR1 and CDR2 are ENHRY and SYGVKD. The trim removed 9 bases at V and 4 bases at J, leaving 14 bases unmatched. The CDR3 is CAIKSGTGVVFTEAFF. CDR3 nucleotides: TGTGCCATTAAGTCCGGGACAGGGGTGGTTTTCACTGAAGCTTTCTTT.